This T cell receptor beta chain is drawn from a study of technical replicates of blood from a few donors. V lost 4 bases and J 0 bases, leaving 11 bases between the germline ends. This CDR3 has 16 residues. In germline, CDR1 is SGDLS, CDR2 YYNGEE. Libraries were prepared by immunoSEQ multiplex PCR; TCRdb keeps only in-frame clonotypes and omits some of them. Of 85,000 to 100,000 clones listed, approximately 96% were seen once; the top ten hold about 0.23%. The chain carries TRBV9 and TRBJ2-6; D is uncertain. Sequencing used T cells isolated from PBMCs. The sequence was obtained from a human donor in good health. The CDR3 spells CASSKQTASGANVLTF. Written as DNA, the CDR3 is TGTGCCAGCAGCAAGCAAACAGCCTCTGGGGCCAACGTCCTGACTTTC.